The 27 T cell receptor beta chains given below trace back to one sample, sequenced in a study of CD8+ T cells in alopecia areata (dated by TCRdb to between 2018 and 2020). The time point label for this specimen denotes: about 5 months on oral tofacitinib. The treatment or condition label on this specimen signifies: oral pan-JAK inhibitor, 5-10 mg twice daily. The library came from the immunoSEQ multiplex PCR assay. RNA was extracted from all samples and reverse transcribed into cDNA as template for TCR sequencing. TCRdb's version of the immuneACCESS table is confined to in-frame rearrangements and falls short of the full clone set. An unresolved V gene accounts for under half of the shortfall where checked; the remainder is of unknown origin. The sample has over 150,000 clones on record, about 48% of them singletons. Of the sample, approximately 11% falls within the top ten clones. Source: CD8+ T cells sorted from blood, taken at week 24, from a patient treated with tofacitinib. Receptors were obtained from a human donor with alopecia areata.

V is TRBV13 and J is TRBJ2-1; D gene ambiguous. CDR1 PRHDT and CDR2 FYEKMQ come from the germline V gene (reference sequence). The CDR3 is 16 amino acids. The V and J ends lost 1 base and 7 bases respectively, with 17 bases between them. DNA for the CDR3: TGTGCCAGCAGCTTAGTATCAGAAGGCTTGAGGAATGAGCAGTTCTTC. As protein: CASSLVSEGLRNEQFF.

This sequence joins TRBV7-9 and TRBJ2-7; 7 bases align to TRBD2. The junction had 11 bases not matched to a gene; V was cut back by 5 bases and J by 1 base. The CDR3 sequence is 16 residues long. CDR1 and CDR2 (germline): SEHNR, FQNEAQ (reference sequence). The CDR3 nucleotides are TGTGCCAGCAGCGCTACCGTCCCGGGACTATCCTACGAGCAGTACTTC. It yields the protein CASSATVPGLSYEQYF.

The rearrangement links TRBV27 to TRBJ2-5; 7 bases align to TRBD1. Germline CDR1 MNHEY, CDR2 SMNVEV (reference sequence). With 4 bases clipped from V and 1 base from J, the junction kept 6 bases outside the gene matches. The CDR3 runs 15 residues. The CDR3 sequence is CASSSLQGFQETQYF. DNA of the CDR3: TGTGCCAGCAGTTCCCTACAGGGGTTCCAAGAGACCCAGTACTTC.

This rearrangement joins TRBV5-1 to TRBJ2-7; a possible D gene is TRBD2 (5 bases). The V gene lost 4 bases and the J gene lost 3 bases, with 17 bases spanning the gap. CDR1 and CDR2 from the germline V gene are SGHRS and YFSETQ. The CDR3 is 15 residues long. CDR3 in DNA: TGCGCCAGCAGCAGGGAGTCCTGGACCGACTACGAGCAGTACTTC. Translated: CASSRESWTDYEQYF.

This rearrangement joins TRBV30 to TRBJ1-2, with D possibly TRBD1 on 6 matching bases. With 4 bases removed from V and 4 bases from J, the gap between germline ends came to 13 bases. The CDR3 extends over 13 amino acids. Germline CDR1 reads GTSNPN; CDR2 reads SVGIG (reference sequence). The CDR3 DNA reads TGTGCCTGGATGTCGGGGGCCTTCTATGGCTACACCTTC. This codes for CAWMSGAFYGYTF.

The rearrangement links TRBV4-3 to TRBJ1-1; D gene uncertain. V was clipped by 1 base and J by 5 bases, with 11 bases between them. Germline V gene data show CDR1 as LGHNA and CDR2 as YSLEER. This CDR3 region has 14 residues. CDR3 sequence (DNA): TGCGCCAGCAGCCAAGTTTCAGCGGGAACTGAAGCTTTCTTT. Translation: CASSQVSAGTEAFF.

This clone turned up a few times. The gene calls are TRBV7-8 and TRBJ2-1; D might be TRBD1 or TRBD2, each matching 5 bases. The germline V and J ends were trimmed by 1 base and 6 bases, with 10 bases remaining between them. The CDR3 runs to 14 residues. CDR1 and CDR2 (germline): SGHVS, FQNEAQ. For the CDR3, the DNA is TGTGCCAGCAGCTTAGAGGGACGGTCCAATGAGCAGTTCTTC. Its protein product is CASSLEGRSNEQFF.

This sequence joins TRBV7-9 and TRBJ1-2; D not certain. V was pared by 6 bases and J by 6 bases, with 17 bases between. The CDR3 has 14 amino acids. Germline V gene lookup returns CDR1 SEHNR and CDR2 FQNEAQ (reference sequence). This CDR3 is CASSKLHERDGYTF. The CDR3 nucleotides read TGTGCCAGCAGTAAATTACACGAAAGGGATGGCTACACCTTC.

The chain links TRBV7-9 to TRBJ2-3; 11 bases align to TRBD2. This CDR3 is 16 amino acids long. The germline V gene has CDR1 SEHNR and CDR2 FQNEAQ (reference sequence). V trimming: 5 bases; J trimming: 4 bases; junction bases outside the gene matches: 8. The chain's CDR3 is CASSHPGLAVADTQYF. In nucleotides, the CDR3 is TGTGCCAGCAGCCATCCGGGACTAGCGGTCGCAGATACGCAGTATTTT.

As DNA, the CDR3 is TGTGCCTGGAGTGGGGGCCTGTTTTATGGCTACACCTTC. It encodes CAWSGGLFYGYTF. The rearrangement joins TRBV30 to TRBJ1-2, with D possibly matching TRBD1 (5 bases). The CDR3 is 13 residues long. CDR1 is GTSNPN and CDR2 is SVGIG in the germline V gene (reference sequence). V was cut by 1 base and J by 5 bases, with 11 bases left in between.

J is TRBJ1-1 and V is TRBV19; D ambiguous. CDR3 length: 13 residues. The V gene's germline CDR1 is LNHDA and CDR2 SQIVND (reference sequence). Trimming removed 5 bases from V and 8 bases from J, with 15 bases in between. The CDR3 coding sequence is TGTGCCAGTAGTTTCACCAGCAGTGTAGAAGCTTTCTTT. Protein product: CASSFTSSVEAFF. Together with reference TRBV19 and TRBJ1-1, the CDR3 gives the full variable domain: DGGITQSPKYLFRKEGQNVTLSCEQNLNHDAMYWYRQDPGQGLRLIYYSQIVNDFQKGDIAEGYSVSREKKESFPLTVTSAQKNPTAFYLCASSFTSSVEAFFGQGTRLTVV.

This clone appeared a few times. The V call is TRBV7-9, the J call TRBJ2-7; maybe TRBD1 (6 bases). Germline CDR1 SEHNR, CDR2 FQNEAQ (reference sequence). This CDR3 is built from 15 residues. The V end lost 5 bases, the J end lost 2 bases, and 16 bases lay between the germline ends. CDR3 nucleotides: TGTGCCAGCAGCCCTACAACAGGGATCCCCTACGAGCAGTACTTC. This translates into CASSPTTGIPYEQYF.

This clone was seen a few times. This chain links TRBV29-1 with TRBJ2-7, with D perhaps being TRBD1 or TRBD2 (5 bases each). The CDR3 spans 13 residues. V shed 6 bases and J shed 3 bases, with 15 bases lying between them. CDR1 is SQVTM and CDR2 is ANQGSEA in the germline V gene. CDR3 DNA: TGCAGCGTCGTGAGGGGAACGGGCTACGAGCAGTACTTC. It translates to CSVVRGTGYEQYF.

This clone came up a few times. This CDR3 is CASSSPPTGQLPYEQYF. The CDR3 nucleotides are TGTGCCAGCAGCTCACCGCCGACGGGGCAGCTACCCTACGAGCAGTACTTC. The J gene is TRBJ2-7, the V gene TRBV5-6; D is possibly TRBD1 or TRBD2 (5 bases each). Germline assignment: CDR1 SGHDT and CDR2 YYEEEE. The CDR3 spans 17 residues. V lost 3 bases, J lost 2 bases, and 21 bases lay in between.

The V call is TRBV6-6, the J call TRBJ2-3; weak D call: TRBD2 (6 bases). Germline CDR1 MNHNY, CDR2 SVGAGI (reference sequence). The CDR3 has 14 amino acids. V was pared by 8 bases and J by 4 bases, with 16 bases between. The CDR3 sequence is CASWRGDGSDTQYF. The CDR3 DNA sequence: TGTGCCAGCTGGCGGGGAGATGGATCAGATACGCAGTATTTT.

The chain combines TRBV9 with TRBJ1-6; no firm D call. The germline CDR1 and CDR2 sequences are SGDLS and YYNGEE. CDR3 length: 14 amino acids. The ends were cut back, 3 bases at V and 7 bases at J, with 11 bases in the middle. The CDR3 loop reads CASSARRKNSPLHF. The CDR3 DNA sequence: TGTGCCAGCAGCGCCCGACGCAAAAATTCACCCCTCCACTTT.

This chain joins TRBV30 and TRBJ2-6; D gene uncertain. This CDR3 has 12 amino acids. Germline CDR1 reads GTSNPN; CDR2 reads SVGIG (reference sequence). Between the trimmed V and J ends, which lost 7 bases and 0 bases, there was a span of 4 bases. The CDR3 reads CASRSGANVLTF. Written as DNA, the CDR3 is TGTGCCTCACGCTCTGGGGCCAACGTCCTGACTTTC.

This chain connects TRBV4-3 to TRBJ1-5; D is undetermined. Deletions cut 0 bases from V and 12 bases from J, with 18 bases between. CDR3 length equals 15 residues. Per the germline V gene, CDR1 is LGHNA and CDR2 is YSLEER. The CDR3 DNA is TGCGCCAGCAGCCAAGATTCTTCTTCTCCCTTGGGCCAGCATTTT. This sequence encodes CASSQDSSSPLGQHF.

As for this clone: Other DNA sequences in this sample translate to the same CDR3. V gene TRBV7-9 combines with J gene TRBJ1-2, with D perhaps TRBD1 (6 bases). Trimming shortened V by 5 bases and J by 4 bases, and 11 bases separated the two germline ends. CDR1 SEHNR and CDR2 FQNEAQ come from the germline V gene (reference sequence). This CDR3 spans 13 amino acids. The CDR3: CASSPQDSYGYTF. In DNA, the CDR3 is TGTGCCAGCAGCCCCCAGGACAGCTATGGCTACACCTTC. Together with reference TRBV7-9 and TRBJ1-2, the CDR3 gives the full variable domain: DTGVSQNPRHKITKRGQNVTFRCDPISEHNRLYWYRQTLGQGPEFLTYFQNEAQLEKSRLLSDRFSAERPKGSFSTLEIQRTEQGDSAMYLCASSPQDSYGYTFGSGTRLTVV.

This clone came up a few times. The gene calls are TRBV7-2 and TRBJ2-4; 7 nucleotides align to TRBD1. J lost 7 bases, V lost 1 base, and 7 bases had no gene match. This CDR3 contains 15 residues. Per the germline V gene, CDR1 is SGHTA and CDR2 is FQGNSA. CDR3: CASSLGSGGYNIQYF. In DNA form, the CDR3 reads TGTGCCAGCAGCTTAGGTTCAGGGGGATACAACATTCAGTACTTC.

A note on this clone: Other nucleotide sequences in the sample specify the same CDR3. The chain's CDR3 is CASSLEGGNQPQHF. CDR3 sequence (DNA): TGTGCCAGCAGTTTGGAGGGTGGCAATCAGCCCCAGCATTTT. The chain employs TRBV27 and TRBJ1-5; no clear D. Germline CDR1 and CDR2: MNHEY and SMNVEV (reference sequence). The CDR3 is made up of 14 amino acids. Trimming stripped 3 bases from V and 2 bases from J, with 8 bases between.

This clone was picked up a small number of times. The J gene is TRBJ2-6, the V gene TRBV10-2; D ambiguous. This CDR3 region has 16 residues. Deletions cut 3 bases from V and 0 bases from J, with 9 bases between. The germline V gene encodes CDR1 WSHSY and CDR2 SAAADI. CDR3 coding DNA: TGCGCCAGCAGTGACCCTGATCGCTCTGGGGCCAACGTCCTGACTTTC. This gives the protein CASSDPDRSGANVLTF.

This clone appeared a few times. J is TRBJ2-2 and V is TRBV2, with D perhaps assigned TRBD1 or TRBD2 (5 bases each). V shed 4 bases and J shed 6 bases, with 12 bases lying between them. Per the germline V gene, CDR1 is SNHLY and CDR2 is FYNNEI. This CDR3 contains 14 residues. CDR3 sequence (DNA): TGTGCCAGCAGTGTTCAGGGCGGGTCCGGGGAGCTGTTTTTT. Its translation is CASSVQGGSGELFF.

The chain joins TRBV9 to TRBJ2-3, with TRBD2 identical over 8 bases. In germline, CDR1 is SGDLS, CDR2 YYNGEE. The V segment lost 0 bases and the J segment 1 base; nucleotides outside the gene matches: 1. CDR3 length: 15 residues. CDR3 in DNA: TGTGCCAGCAGCGTAGCGGGGGGGGGCACAGATACGCAGTATTTT. It translates to CASSVAGGGTDTQYF.

As concerns this clone: Other DNA sequences in this sample translate to the same CDR3. The V gene is TRBV5-1, the J gene TRBJ2-7; the match to TRBD1 covers 8 bases. The trim removed 2 bases at V and 2 bases at J, leaving 3 bases unmatched. CDR1 SGHRS and CDR2 YFSETQ come from the germline V gene. This CDR3 spans 14 amino acids. The CDR3, as DNA: TGCGCCAGCAGCTTAAGACAGGGGCCCTACGAGCAGTACTTC. This encodes CASSLRQGPYEQYF.

V and J are TRBV4-3 and TRBJ1-4, with D possibly TRBD1 on 5 matching bases. The ends were cut back, 0 bases at V and 7 bases at J, with 18 bases in the middle. Germline CDR1 reads LGHNA; CDR2 reads YSLEER. The CDR3 is made up of 17 amino acids. The CDR3 DNA is TGCGCCAGCAGCCAAGAACGTCCCGTGGGACGGCTTGAAAAACTGTTTTTT. This sequence encodes CASSQERPVGRLEKLFF.

The chain is built from TRBV14 and TRBJ2-5; 7 bases are shared with TRBD1. This CDR3 is 12 amino acids long. Germline CDR1 is SGHDN and CDR2 is FVKESK. V lost 5 bases to trimming and J lost 5 bases; unmatched junction nucleotides: 2. CDR3 coding DNA: TGTGCCAGCAGCTCACAGGGGGAGACCCAGTACTTC. This sequence encodes CASSSQGETQYF.